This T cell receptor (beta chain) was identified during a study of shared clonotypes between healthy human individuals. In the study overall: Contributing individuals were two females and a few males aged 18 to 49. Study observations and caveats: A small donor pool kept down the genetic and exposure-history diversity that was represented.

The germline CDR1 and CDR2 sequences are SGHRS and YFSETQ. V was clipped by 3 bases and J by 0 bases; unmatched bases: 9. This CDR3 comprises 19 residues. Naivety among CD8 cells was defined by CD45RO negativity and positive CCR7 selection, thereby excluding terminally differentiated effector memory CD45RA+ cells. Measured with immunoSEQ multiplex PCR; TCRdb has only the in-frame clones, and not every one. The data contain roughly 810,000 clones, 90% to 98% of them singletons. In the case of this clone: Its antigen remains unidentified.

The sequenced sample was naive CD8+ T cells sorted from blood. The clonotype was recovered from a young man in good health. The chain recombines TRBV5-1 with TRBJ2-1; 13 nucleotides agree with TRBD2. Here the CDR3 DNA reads TGCGCCAGCAGCTCCCTGGGGACTAGCGGGACCTTCTCCTACAATGAGCAGTTCTTC. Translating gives CASSSLGTSGTFSYNEQFF.